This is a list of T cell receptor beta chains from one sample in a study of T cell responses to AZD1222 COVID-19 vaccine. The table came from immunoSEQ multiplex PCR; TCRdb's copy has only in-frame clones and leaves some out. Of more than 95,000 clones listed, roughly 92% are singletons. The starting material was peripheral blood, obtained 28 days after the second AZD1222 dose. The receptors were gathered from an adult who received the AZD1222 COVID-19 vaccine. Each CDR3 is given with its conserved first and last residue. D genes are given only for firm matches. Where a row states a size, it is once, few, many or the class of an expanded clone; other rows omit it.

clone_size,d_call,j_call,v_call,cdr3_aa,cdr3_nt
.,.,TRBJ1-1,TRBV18,CASSPRTANTEAFF,TGTGCCAGCTCACCACGAACAGCGAACACTGAAGCTTTCTTT
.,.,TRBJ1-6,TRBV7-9,CASSLGQGISPLHF,TGTGCCAGCAGCTTAGGGCAGGGTATTTCACCCCTCCACTTT
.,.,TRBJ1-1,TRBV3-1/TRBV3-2,CASSYRENTEAFF,TGTGCCAGCAGTTACAGGGAGAACACTGAAGCTTTCTTT
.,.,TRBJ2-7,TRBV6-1,CASSEVGSPYDEQYF,TGTGCCAGCAGTGAAGTGGGATCCCCTTATGACGAGCAGTACTTC
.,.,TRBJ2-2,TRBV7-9,CASSASTGELFF,TGTGCCAGCAGCGCGAGCACCGGGGAGCTGTTTTTT
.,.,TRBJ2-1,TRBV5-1,CASSSEGGSYNEQFF,TGCGCCAGCAGTTCCGAAGGGGGGTCCTACAATGAGCAGTTCTTC
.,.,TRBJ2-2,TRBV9,CASSVGSTGELFF,TGTGCCAGCAGCGTAGGGAGTACCGGGGAGCTGTTTTTT
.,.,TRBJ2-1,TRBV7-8,CASSLSSEREQFF,TGTGCCAGCAGCTTATCTTCGGAGCGAGAGCAGTTCTTC
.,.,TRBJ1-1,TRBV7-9,CASSWGQNTEAFF,TGTGCCAGCAGCTGGGGACAGAACACTGAAGCTTTCTTT
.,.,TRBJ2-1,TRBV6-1,CASGERSSYNEQFF,TGTGCCAGCGGTGAGCGGAGCTCCTACAATGAGCAGTTCTTC
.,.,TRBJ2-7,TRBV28,CASSLGSGPPGYEQYF,TGTGCCAGCAGTTTAGGGAGTGGACCGCCCGGCTACGAGCAGTACTTC
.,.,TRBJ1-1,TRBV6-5,CASSWRDNTEAFF,TGTGCCAGCAGTTGGAGGGACAACACTGAAGCTTTCTTT
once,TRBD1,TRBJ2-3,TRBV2,CASSSFPGDRSTDTQYF,TGTGCCAGCAGTTCCTTCCCAGGGGACAGAAGCACAGATACGCAGTATTTT